One sample yielded the 15 T cell receptor beta chains listed below, sequenced in a study of shared clonotypes between healthy human individuals. It was CD45RO-negative cells, positively selected for CCR7, that made up naive CD8 cells, with terminally differentiated effector memory CD45RA+ cells excluded. Sequenced by immunoSEQ multiplex PCR; TCRdb stores in-frame clones only, minus some. The sample contains about 2.2 million clones, 85% to 95% of which appear only once. The material sequenced was naive CD8+ T cells from PBMCs. The receptors shown here come from a man younger than 35 in good health. Some clones in this sample may be carry-over from other donors' samples.

This clone came up once. The genes are TRBV14 and TRBJ2-7; 9 bases are a match to TRBD2. This CDR3 region has 14 residues. V lost 6 bases to trimming and J lost 6 bases; unmatched junction nucleotides: 9. The germline gives CDR1 SGHDN, CDR2 FVKESK. The CDR3 spells CASSRLAESVEQYF. The CDR3 DNA sequence: TGTGCCAGCAGTCGACTAGCGGAGTCCGTCGAGCAGTACTTC. Variable domain in full (rest from reference TRBV14 and TRBJ2-7): EAGVTQFPSHSVIEKGQTVTLRCDPISGHDNLYWYRRVMGKEIKFLLHFVKESKQDESGMPNNRFLAERTGGTYSTLKVQPAELEDSGVYFCASSRLAESVEQYFGPGTRLTVT.

The genes are TRBV10-1 and TRBJ2-4, with D possibly being TRBD1 (6 bases). This CDR3 is 16 amino acids long. Trimming cost V 5 bases and J 0 bases, with 14 bases left between them. CDR1 is WNHNN, CDR2 SYGVQD, per germline (reference sequence). CDR3 loop: CASSPGTPLAKNIQYF. CDR3 in DNA: TGCGCCAGCAGTCCCGGGACACCACTAGCCAAAAACATTCAGTACTTC.

The chain couples TRBV27 to TRBJ2-7, with D possibly TRBD1 on 6 matching bases. Trimming left V 5 bases short and J 5 bases short, with 16 bases between. The CDR3 extends over 14 amino acids. Germline-derived CDR1 and CDR2 are MNHEY and SMNVEV (reference sequence). In DNA, the CDR3 is TGTGCCAGCAGTAACCCAAACAGGGTGCACGAGCAGTACTTC. Its translation is CASSNPNRVHEQYF.

The gene calls are TRBV5-1 and TRBJ2-7; D tentatively reads TRBD1 or TRBD2 (6 bases each). Germline V gene data show CDR1 as SGHRS and CDR2 as YFSETQ. V was cut by 4 bases and J by 3 bases, with 17 bases left in between. There are 15 residues in the CDR3. This CDR3 reads CASSPWGVGGYEQYF. The CDR3 region has the DNA TGCGCCAGCAGCCCCTGGGGGGTAGGGGGCTACGAGCAGTACTTC. The full variable domain, completed using reference TRBV5-1 and TRBJ2-7, is KAGVTQTPRYLIKTRGQQVTLSCSPISGHRSVSWYQQTPGQGLQFLFEYFSETQRNKGNFPGRFSGRQFSNSRSEMNVSTLELGDSALYLCASSPWGVGGYEQYFGPGTRLTVT.

The chain uses TRBV6-1 and TRBJ1-1; D might be TRBD1 (5 bases). Trimming removed 1 base from V and 0 bases from J, with 24 bases in between. CDR3 length: 20 amino acids. Germline-derived CDR1 and CDR2 are MNHNS and SASEGT. CDR3 sequence reads: CASSEDLGVGRGAMNTEAFF. As DNA, the CDR3 is TGTGCCAGCAGTGAAGATTTGGGGGTTGGGCGGGGTGCGATGAACACTGAAGCTTTCTTT.

Here the CDR3 DNA reads TGTGCCAGCAGCTTAGCCCGGCACCCTTCCTACGAGCAGTACTTC. The encoded protein is CASSLARHPSYEQYF. The V gene is TRBV7-8, the J gene TRBJ2-7; D remains unclear. The CDR3 totals 15 residues. V lost 0 bases to trimming and J lost 1 base, with 10 bases between them. The germline V gene has CDR1 SGHVS and CDR2 FQNEAQ.

This chain connects TRBV20-1 to TRBJ1-2; no definite D call. The V end was cut by 1 base, the J end by 6 bases, with 6 bases between. The CDR3 totals 11 residues. The germline V gene encodes CDR1 DFQATT and CDR2 SNEGSKA (reference sequence). The CDR3 coding sequence is TGCAGTGCTAGAGCCGAGAATGGCTACACCTTC. Amino acids: CSARAENGYTF.

The chain has TRBV5-8 and TRBJ2-5, with 9 bases matching TRBD2. The tail of the sequence fits TRBJ2-7 better, so the J call may be wrong. Per the germline V gene, CDR1 is SGHTS and CDR2 is YDEGEE. CDR3 length: 15 amino acids. For the CDR3, the DNA is TGTGCCAGCAGCAAGGGACTAGCAGTAACCTACGAGCAGTACTTC. It yields the protein CASSKGLAVTYEQYF.

V is TRBV28 and J is TRBJ2-7, with unresolved D. Trimming stripped 3 bases from V and 5 bases from J, with 8 bases between. The CDR3 loop spans 12 amino acids. CDR1 and CDR2 (germline): MDHEN, SYDVKM. The CDR3 protein is CASSFSTDEQYF. CDR3 nucleotide sequence: TGTGCCAGCAGTTTTAGTACAGACGAGCAGTACTTC.

This rearrangement joins TRBV5-1 to TRBJ1-5; 10 bases agree with TRBD1. The CDR3 is 15 residues long. Germline CDR1 reads SGHRS; CDR2 reads YFSETQ. J gave up 6 bases and V 4 bases, and 7 bases lay outside the gene matches. In DNA form, the CDR3 reads TGCGCCAGCAGCCCGACAGGGGGCCAGGCTCAGCCCCAGCATTTT. Translating it yields CASSPTGGQAQPQHF.

This chain uses TRBV28 with TRBJ1-6; maybe TRBD1 (5 bases). Germline values: CDR1 MDHEN, CDR2 SYDVKM. This CDR3 comprises 15 residues. Trimming pared 4 bases from V and 10 bases from J, leaving 17 bases between. CDR3 residues: CASSYLRGRRSPLHF. In nucleotides, the CDR3 is TGTGCCAGCAGTTACCTCCGGGGACGGCGATCACCCCTCCACTTT.

Here the CDR3 DNA reads TGTGCCATCAGTGAGTCGCAACGGAGCTCCTACGAGCAGTACTTC. Amino acid sequence: CAISESQRSSYEQYF. The chain couples TRBV10-3 to TRBJ2-7; D is undetermined. This CDR3 contains 15 residues. Per germline, CDR1 ENHRY and CDR2 SYGVKD. The V end was cut by 0 bases, the J end by 0 bases, with 9 bases between.

This sequence joins TRBV27 and TRBJ1-3, with D possibly TRBD1 on 5 matching bases. From germline, CDR1 is MNHEY and CDR2 SMNVEV (reference sequence). V gave up 8 bases and J gave up 4 bases, with 12 bases separating them. The CDR3 totals 13 residues. The CDR3 reads CASAPGDGNTIYF. The DNA for the CDR3 is TGTGCCAGCGCACCGGGGGACGGAAACACCATATATTTT.

The J gene is TRBJ1-5, the V gene TRBV9; a weak D match, TRBD1 (6 bases). The CDR3 consists of 15 residues. V lost 3 bases, J lost 2 bases, and 12 bases lay in between. The germline gives CDR1 SGDLS, CDR2 YYNGEE. CDR3 coding DNA: TGTGCCAGCAGCGCCGGGACATTCGGCAATCAGCCCCAGCATTTT. Protein sequence: CASSAGTFGNQPQHF.

This chain connects TRBV13 to TRBJ1-2; 12 bases are a match to TRBD1. With V trimmed by 0 bases and J by 4 bases, 6 bases remained unmatched. The CDR3 is 17 residues long. CDR1 is PRHDT and CDR2 is FYEKMQ in the germline V gene (reference sequence). CDR3 region: CASSLGGQGAFGYGYTF. CDR3 nucleotides: TGTGCCAGCAGCTTAGGGGGACAGGGGGCGTTCGGCTATGGCTACACCTTC.